The source of this T cell receptor beta chain is a study of OX40 agonist ivuxolimab in advanced cancers. Background on the study: Intravenous ivuxolimab at 0.01 to 10 mg/kg was given to patients every 2 weeks. There were three patients with partial responses, one having hepatocellular carcinoma and two cutaneous melanoma.

CDR3 length: 15 amino acids. The germline gives CDR1 MDHEN, CDR2 SYDVKM. V dropped 3 bases and J dropped 6 bases, with 14 bases sitting between them. TCRdb's copy holds only in-frame clones and misses some; the assay was immunoSEQ multiplex PCR. The sample contains approximately 99,000 clones, 94% of which appear only once. The receptor comes from an adult with an advanced solid tumor such as melanoma, head and neck, liver or kidney cancer. The source was CD4+ or CD8+ T cells sorted from blood, collected in a trial of the OX40 agonist ivuxolimab. This chain links TRBV28 with TRBJ2-2; D unresolved. CDR3 region: CASSFARQVAGELFF. CDR3 DNA sequence: TGTGCCAGCAGTTTTGCCCGGCAGGTTGCCGGGGAGCTGTTTTTT. The full variable domain, with the rest looked up from reference TRBV28 and TRBJ2-2, is DVKVTQSSRYLVKRTGEKVFLECVQDMDHENMFWYRQDPGLGLRLIYFSYDVKMKEKGDIPEGYSVSREKKERFSLILESASTNQTSMYLCASSFARQVAGELFFGEGSRLTVL.